Listed here are 26 T cell receptor beta chains from one sample, sequenced in a study of regulatory T cells in long-lasting Graves disease (dated by TCRdb to the early 2020s). Library preparation employed multiplex PCR. The sequencer listed for this sample is Illumina HiSeq 4000. To build TCR beta libraries, CDR3 regions were amplified by Arm-PCR using iRepertoire HTBI primers. TCRdb reanalyzed the raw reads on its own, using fastp at Q25 for trimming and MiXCR for clone calling, and kept in-frame beta chains. Rows are unified per CDR3 protein, each entry keeping the most common DNA and genes. The sample contains about 220,000 distinct CDR3 sequences, roughly 18% of them found a single time. The biggest ten clones account for 10% to 15% of the sample. The time point label for this specimen denotes: newly diagnosed GD, antithyroid drugs for less than 3 months. RNA was extracted from PBMCs in TRIzol for both TCR sequencing and RNA sequencing.

These same data were also listed under a study on T cells in Graves' hyperthyroidism and ophthalmopathy.

The sequenced sample was peripheral blood mononuclear cells (PBMCs), obtained at new diagnosis, from a patient treated with antithyroid drugs. The receptors stem from a woman aged 25 to 45 with Graves disease. Donor details come from another sample of the same person, matched by shared clones.

This clonotype was detected only once. This sequence joins TRBV27 and TRBJ1-2; unclear D gene. From germline, CDR1 is MNHEY and CDR2 SMNVEV (reference sequence). V lost 5 bases, J lost 7 bases, and 14 bases lay in between. This CDR3 has 13 residues. Written as DNA, the CDR3 is TGTGCCAGCAGTCCAGCCCGTTTCTTTGGCTACACCTTC. Translated, it gives CASSPARFFGYTF.

This clonotype occurred a few times. A much larger clone sits a single nucleotide away, making a read error possible. The chain is built from TRBV28 and TRBJ1-2; maybe TRBD1 (5 bases). In germline, CDR1 is MDHEN, CDR2 SYDVKM. The germline V and J ends were trimmed by 7 bases and 8 bases, with 20 bases remaining between them. The CDR3 has 14 residues. The CDR3 coding sequence is TGTGCCAGCACCCCCCCGGGGGAAGTGGACGGCTACACCTTC. It encodes CASTPPGEVDGYTF.

A few counts support this clonotype. The V gene is TRBV6-5, the J gene TRBJ1-1; possible D gene TRBD1, 5 bases. The CDR3 totals 13 residues. In germline, CDR1 is MNHEY, CDR2 SVGAGI. The germline V and J ends were trimmed by 2 bases and 7 bases, with 11 bases remaining between them. DNA for the CDR3: TGTGCCAGCAGTTACCCAGGGACCGATGAAGCTTTCTTT. As protein: CASSYPGTDEAFF.

The rearrangement uses TRBV10-1 and TRBJ2-1; 7 nucleotides line up with TRBD2. Germline values: CDR1 WNHNN, CDR2 SYGVQD (reference sequence). Losses at the gene ends were 4 bases for V and 5 bases for J; bases not matched to a gene: 5. There are 14 residues in the CDR3. This CDR3 is CASSVERGNNEQFF. The CDR3 coding sequence is TGCGCCAGCAGTGTCGAGCGGGGCAACAATGAGCAGTTCTTC.

At least ten counts were recorded for this clonotype. V and J are TRBV15 and TRBJ2-6, with a possible D match to TRBD1 (6 bases). The ends were cut back, 3 bases at V and 0 bases at J, with 18 bases in the middle. Per the germline V gene, CDR1 is LNHNV and CDR2 is YYDKDF (reference sequence). The CDR3 totals 19 residues. CDR3 loop: CATSSDLRGLSSGANVLTF. For the CDR3, the DNA is TGTGCCACCAGCAGCGACCTCAGGGGCCTAAGCTCTGGGGCCAACGTCCTGACTTTC.

This clonotype was picked up many times. The V gene is TRBV15, the J gene TRBJ2-7; D ambiguous. Germline assignment: CDR1 LNHNV and CDR2 YYDKDF (reference sequence). CDR3 length equals 18 residues. Trimming took 0 bases from V and 1 from J, leaving 19 bases between them. DNA of the CDR3: TGTGCCACCAGCAGAGATCTCTCCCCGTGGACCGCTTCCTACGAGCAGTACTTC. Its protein product is CATSRDLSPWTASYEQYF.

This clonotype was counted at least ten times. The V gene is TRBV20-1, the J gene TRBJ1-1; 8 nucleotides align to TRBD1. Germline V gene lookup returns CDR1 DFQATT and CDR2 SNEGSKA (reference sequence). This CDR3 comprises 15 residues. V gave up 4 bases and J gave up 0 bases; unmatched junction bases: 7. DNA of the CDR3: TGCAGTGCTATTCCAGGGACAGGCTTGAACACTGAAGCTTTCTTT. Its translation is CSAIPGTGLNTEAFF.

This clonotype was seen at least ten times. This rearrangement joins TRBV20-1 to TRBJ2-7; TRBD2 agrees at 9 bases. The CDR3 length is 13 residues. V was pared by 3 bases and J by 4 bases, with 4 bases of the junction left unmatched. Germline V lookup: CDR1 DFQATT, CDR2 SNEGSKA (reference sequence). This CDR3 is CSASAGGQYEQYF. In nucleotides, the CDR3 is TGCAGTGCTAGTGCGGGGGGGCAATACGAGCAGTACTTC.

Ten or more counts support this clonotype. The gene calls are TRBV12-3 or TRBV12-4 and TRBJ1-2; D unclear. The CDR3 consists of 15 residues. Trimming removed 5 bases at V and 4 bases at J, with 17 bases between. The CDR3 nucleotides read TGTGCCAGCAGTCCTTCAATGGTGACGGCCTATGGCTACACCTTC. Its protein product is CASSPSMVTAYGYTF.

This clonotype showed up many times. The chain has TRBV11-3 and TRBJ1-1; maybe TRBD1 (5 bases). Germline V gene sequence: CDR1 SGHNT, CDR2 YENEEA. This CDR3 is built from 14 residues. The germline V and J ends were trimmed by 1 base and 6 bases, with 12 bases remaining between them. The CDR3 DNA reads TGTGCCAGCAGCTTAGTAGAGGACACCGCTGAAGCTTTCTTT. It specifies CASSLVEDTAEAFF.

There are many counts of this clonotype. This chain connects TRBV20-1 to TRBJ1-4; weak D call: TRBD1 (6 bases). V lost 0 bases and J lost 4, with 15 bases in between. CDR1 is DFQATT, CDR2 SNEGSKA, per germline (reference sequence). This CDR3 contains 16 residues. CDR3 sequence reads: CSARDREQGFNEKLFF. In DNA form, the CDR3 reads TGCAGTGCTAGAGATCGAGAACAGGGCTTTAATGAAAAACTGTTTTTT.

Many counts were recorded for this clonotype. V is TRBV6-5 and J is TRBJ2-7; TRBD2 agrees at 7 bases. The CDR3 runs 15 residues. Germline trimming cut 0 bases from V and 4 bases from J; bases unmatched to any gene: 6. Germline CDR1 reads MNHEY; CDR2 reads SVGAGI. The CDR3 DNA is TGTGCCAGCAGTTACTCGGGAGGGCCCGGATACGAGCAGTACTTC. Amino acid sequence: CASSYSGGPGYEQYF.

The rearrangement uses TRBV28 and TRBJ2-3, with D unresolved. V dropped 6 bases and J dropped 2 bases, with 9 bases sitting between them. Per the germline V gene, CDR1 is MDHEN and CDR2 is SYDVKM. CDR3 length: 13 residues. CDR3 nucleotides: TGTGCCAGCAGGTGGACCCTCACAGATACGCAGTATTTT. It yields the protein CASRWTLTDTQYF.

This clonotype has at least ten counts. The chain links TRBV6-2 or TRBV6-3 to TRBJ2-7; the match to TRBD2 covers 9 bases. V was pared by 5 bases and J by 1 base, with 6 bases of the junction left unmatched. This CDR3 is built from 15 residues. The germline V gene encodes CDR1 MNHEY and CDR2 SVGEGT. DNA of the CDR3: TGTGCCAGCAGTCAGAGTAGCGGGGGATCCTACGAGCAGTACTTC. Protein: CASSQSSGGSYEQYF.

This clonotype occurred a few times. The chain uses TRBV28 and TRBJ1-1; D uncertain. Germline lookup yields CDR1 MDHEN and CDR2 SYDVKM. Trimming left V 5 bases short and J 1 base short, with 14 bases between. The CDR3 spans 15 residues. Written as DNA, the CDR3 is TGTGCCAGCAGTCCCTCCGGGCAACGGAACACTGAAGCTTTCTTT. Protein: CASSPSGQRNTEAFF.

This clonotype was picked up many times. The chain joins TRBV9 to TRBJ1-1, with a possible D match to TRBD1 (6 bases). V gave up 0 bases and J gave up 5 bases, with 17 bases separating them. The CDR3 covers 16 residues. Germline V CDR1 and CDR2: SGDLS, YYNGEE. The CDR3 DNA sequence: TGTGCCAGCAGCGTAGCCGGGGGCTCTCGACCTACTGAAGCTTTCTTT. This encodes CASSVAGGSRPTEAFF. Looking up the rest from reference TRBV9 and TRBJ1-1 gives the full variable domain: DSGVTQTPKHLITATGQRVTLRCSPRSGDLSVYWYQQSLDQGLQFLIQYYNGEERAKGNILERFSAQQFPDLHSELNLSSLELGDSALYFCASSVAGGSRPTEAFFGQGTRLTVV.

This clonotype was seen many times. The chain links TRBV12-3 or TRBV12-4 to TRBJ1-5; no clear D. Trimming shortened V by 3 bases and J by 3 bases, and 9 bases separated the two germline ends. The CDR3 contains 14 residues. The CDR3 DNA sequence: TGTGCCAGCAGTTTCCGCAGAATCAATCAGCCCCAGCATTTT. Its protein product is CASSFRRINQPQHF.

Only a few counts were recorded for this clonotype. The rearrangement links TRBV20-1 to TRBJ1-1, with 8 bases fitting TRBD1. V lost 4 bases, J lost 5 bases, and 12 bases stayed unmatched. Germline V lookup: CDR1 DFQATT, CDR2 SNEGSKA (reference sequence). This CDR3 comprises 15 residues. The CDR3 nucleotides are TGCAGTGCTACCGGGACAGGTTGGGCGTCGACTGAAGCTTTCTTT. Translation: CSATGTGWASTEAFF.

The sample holds many counts of this clonotype. This rearrangement joins TRBV20-1 to TRBJ2-7, with 13 bases aligning to TRBD2. CDR3 size: 15 residues. V was pared by 6 bases and J by 4 bases, with 9 bases of the junction left unmatched. Germline-derived CDR1 and CDR2 are DFQATT and SNEGSKA (reference sequence). CDR3 in amino acids: CSAPSRLAGGYEQYF. DNA for the CDR3: TGCAGTGCCCCCAGTCGACTAGCGGGGGGTTACGAGCAGTACTTC.

This clonotype was counted many times. This chain connects TRBV6-1 to TRBJ1-1; D gene unclear. Trimming pared 7 bases from V and 2 bases from J, leaving 14 bases between. The CDR3 spans 14 residues. CDR1 and CDR2 (germline): MNHNS, SASEGT. The CDR3 sequence is CASTPVTPNTEAFF. The CDR3 coding sequence is TGTGCCAGCACTCCGGTGACACCTAACACTGAAGCTTTCTTT.

The chain joins TRBV6-2 or TRBV6-3 to TRBJ2-7; TRBD2 might be the D (5 bases). From germline, CDR1 is MNHEY and CDR2 SVGEGT. Trimming stripped 5 bases from V and 3 bases from J, with 14 bases between. The CDR3 totals 14 residues. Here the CDR3 reads CASSARVGGYEQYF. The CDR3 DNA reads as TGTGCCAGCAGTGCTCGGGTTGGAGGCTACGAGCAGTACTTC.

Turning to this clonotype: Being one base from a much bigger clone, this may be a read error. This chain connects TRBV6-5 to TRBJ2-3; D unresolved. From germline, CDR1 is MNHEY and CDR2 SVGAGI. Trimming left V 4 bases short and J 8 bases short, with 7 bases between. The CDR3 is 11 amino acids. CDR3 nucleotides: TGTGCCAGCAGTTCTTGGGGTACGCAGTATTTT. Protein: CASSSWGTQYF.

This clonotype was counted ten times or more. The chain couples TRBV19 to TRBJ1-1; D gene uncertain. Trimming shortened V by 3 bases and J by 1 base, and 6 bases separated the two germline ends. The CDR3 covers 13 residues. The V gene's germline CDR1 is LNHDA and CDR2 SQIVND (reference sequence). This chain's CDR3 is CASSISPNTEAFF. In DNA form, the CDR3 reads TGTGCCAGTAGTATCTCCCCGAACACTGAAGCTTTCTTT.

This clonotype was recorded at least ten times. The chain recombines TRBV10-3 with TRBJ1-5; D call uncertain. Trimming took off 4 bases at V and 7 bases at J, with 8 bases between the two ends. The germline V gene has CDR1 ENHRY and CDR2 SYGVKD. This CDR3 contains 12 residues. The CDR3, as DNA: TGTGCCATCAGTGGGAGAAACCAGCCCCAGCATTTT. This codes for CAISGRNQPQHF.

This clonotype was recorded many times. This chain uses TRBV6-5 with TRBJ2-7; 7 bases are shared with TRBD2. The V gene end was trimmed by 4 bases and the J gene end by 6 bases; junction bases not matched to a gene: 12. Germline CDR1 reads MNHEY; CDR2 reads SVGAGI. The CDR3 sequence is 15 residues long. The CDR3 nucleotides are TGTGCCAGCAGTTCGGGAGCGGCCCCGGGGGGCGAGCAGTACTTC. Translated: CASSSGAAPGGEQYF.

This clonotype was seen many times. The rearrangement links TRBV5-1 to TRBJ2-7; 7 bases map to TRBD2. Per germline, CDR1 SGHRS and CDR2 YFSETQ. CDR3 size: 15 residues. The V gene end was trimmed by 3 bases and the J gene end by 0 bases; junction bases not matched to a gene: 6. CDR3 sequence: CASSSLAELSYEQYF. In DNA form, the CDR3 reads TGCGCCAGCAGCTCTCTAGCGGAACTCTCCTACGAGCAGTACTTC.